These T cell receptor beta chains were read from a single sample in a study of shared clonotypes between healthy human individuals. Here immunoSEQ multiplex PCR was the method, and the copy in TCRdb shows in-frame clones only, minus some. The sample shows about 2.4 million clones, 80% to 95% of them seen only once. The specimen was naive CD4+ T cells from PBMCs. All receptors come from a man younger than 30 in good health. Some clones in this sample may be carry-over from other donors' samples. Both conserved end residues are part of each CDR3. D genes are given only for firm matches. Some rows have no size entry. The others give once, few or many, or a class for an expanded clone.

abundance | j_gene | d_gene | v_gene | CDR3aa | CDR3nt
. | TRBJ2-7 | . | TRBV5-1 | CASSLGSTYEQYF | TGCGCCAGCAGCTTAGGGAGTACCTACGAGCAGTACTTC
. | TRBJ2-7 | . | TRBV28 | CASSYRPGGGFSYEQYF | TGTGCCAGCAGTTACCGACCAGGGGGAGGATTCTCCTACGAGCAGTACTTC
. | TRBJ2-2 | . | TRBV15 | CATSRDPTGELFF | TGTGCCACCAGCAGAGATCCCACCGGGGAGCTGTTTTTT
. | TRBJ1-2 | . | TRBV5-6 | CASSLSQGLYGYTF | TGTGCCAGCAGCTTGAGCCAGGGCCTCTATGGCTACACCTTC
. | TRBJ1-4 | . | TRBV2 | CASRRSTNEKLFF | TGTGCCAGCCGACGGTCAACTAATGAAAAACTGTTTTTT
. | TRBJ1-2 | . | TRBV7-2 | CASRLTTVNYGYTF | TGTGCCAGCAGGTTAACGACGGTTAACTATGGCTACACCTTC
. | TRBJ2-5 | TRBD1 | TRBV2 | CASSKGAFGETQYF | TGTGCCAGCAGTAAGGGGGCGTTTGGAGAGACCCAGTACTTC
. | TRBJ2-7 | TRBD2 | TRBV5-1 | CASSLVPGLAGSSYEQYF | TGCGCCAGCAGCTTGGTGCCGGGACTAGCGGGAAGCTCCTACGAGCAGTACTTC
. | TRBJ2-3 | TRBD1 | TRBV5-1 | CASSQTGEDTQYF | TGCGCCAGCAGCCAAACAGGGGAGGATACGCAGTATTTT
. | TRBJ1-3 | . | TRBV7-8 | CASSPIGREYSGNTIYF | TGTGCCAGCAGCCCAATCGGGCGGGAATACTCTGGAAACACCATATATTTT
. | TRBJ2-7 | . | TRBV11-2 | CASSLTYEQYF | TGTGCCAGCAGCCTTACTTACGAGCAGTACTTC
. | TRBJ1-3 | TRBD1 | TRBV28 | CASSGAGQAHSGNTIYF | TGTGCCAGCTCAGGAGCGGGACAGGCTCACTCTGGAAACACCATATATTTT
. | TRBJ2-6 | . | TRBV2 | CASSVRRGSASGANVLTF | TGTGCCAGCAGTGTGCGGAGAGGTTCAGCCTCTGGGGCCAACGTCCTGACTTTC
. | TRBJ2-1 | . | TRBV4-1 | CASSREGMISYNEQFF | TGCGCCAGCAGCCGAGAAGGGATGATCTCCTACAATGAGCAGTTCTTC
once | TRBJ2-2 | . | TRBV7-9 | CASITGSLVDGELFF | TGTGCCAGCATCACAGGGTCTTTGGTTGACGGGGAGCTGTTTTTT
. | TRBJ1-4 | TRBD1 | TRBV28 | CASSTDREEKLFF | TGTGCCAGCAGCACGGACAGGGAAGAAAAACTGTTTTTT
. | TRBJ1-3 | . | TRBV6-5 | CASSRSSGNTIYF | TGTGCCAGCAGCCGAAGCTCTGGAAACACCATATATTTT
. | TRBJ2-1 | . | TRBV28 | CASSTIGIYNEQFF | TGTGCCAGCAGTACTATCGGGATTTACAATGAGCAGTTCTTC
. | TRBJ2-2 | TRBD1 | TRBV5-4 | CASSLAGGQGATGELFF | TGTGCCAGCAGCTTGGCCGGGGGACAGGGGGCCACCGGGGAGCTGTTTTTT
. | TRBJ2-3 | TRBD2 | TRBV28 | CASSLPLAGIADTQYF | TGTGCCAGCAGTTTACCGCTAGCGGGTATCGCAGATACGCAGTATTTT
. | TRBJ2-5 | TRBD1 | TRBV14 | CASSQGGQGRQETQYF | TGTGCCAGCAGCCAAGGAGGACAGGGCCGCCAAGAGACCCAGTACTTC
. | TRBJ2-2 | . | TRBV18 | CASSLLPAGELFF | TGTGCCAGCTCCCTGCTCCCCGCCGGGGAGCTGTTTTTT
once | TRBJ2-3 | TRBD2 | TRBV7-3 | CASSITGTSGASDTQYF | TGTGCCAGCAGCATTACCGGGACTAGCGGTGCCTCAGATACGCAGTATTTT
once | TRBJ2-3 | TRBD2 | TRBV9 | CASSVAPSGRIGTDTQYF | TGTGCCAGCAGCGTAGCGCCTAGCGGGAGGATCGGGACAGATACGCAGTATTTT
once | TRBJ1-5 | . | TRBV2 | CASSGRQSYSNQPQHF | TGTGCCAGCAGTGGTCGGCAGTCGTATAGCAATCAGCCCCAGCATTTT
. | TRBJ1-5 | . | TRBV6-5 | CASSFQGPQHF | TGTGCCAGCAGTTTTCAAGGGCCCCAGCATTTT
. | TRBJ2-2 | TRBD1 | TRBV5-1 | CASSSTGGRNTGELFF | TGCGCCAGCAGCTCAACAGGGGGAAGGAACACCGGGGAGCTGTTTTTT
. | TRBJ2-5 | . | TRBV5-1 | CASSLGQGQETQYF | TGCGCCAGCAGCTTGGGGCAGGGGCAAGAGACCCAGTACTTC
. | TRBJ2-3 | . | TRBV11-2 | CASSSRGTTPTKLQDTQYF | TGTGCCAGCAGCTCCCGCGGGACCACCCCGACGAAGCTACAGGATACGCAGTATTTT
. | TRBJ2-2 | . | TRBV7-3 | CASSSTPNTGELFF | TGTGCCAGCAGCTCGACACCGAACACCGGGGAGCTGTTTTTT
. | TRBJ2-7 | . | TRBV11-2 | CASSLGLPGGEQYF | TGTGCCAGCAGCCTGGGACTCCCAGGGGGAGAGCAGTACTTC
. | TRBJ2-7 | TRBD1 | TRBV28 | CASSLDPGQGSEQYF | TGTGCCAGCAGCCTCGACCCGGGACAGGGTTCCGAGCAGTACTTC
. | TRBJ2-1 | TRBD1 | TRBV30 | CAWRGGTGKAYNEQFF | TGTGCCTGGAGGGGTGGGACAGGGAAGGCTTACAATGAGCAGTTCTTC
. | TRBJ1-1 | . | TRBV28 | CATRVNTEAFF | TGTGCCACCCGGGTTAACACTGAAGCTTTCTTT
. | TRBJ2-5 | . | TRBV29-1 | CSVEDRRESKTQYF | TGCAGCGTTGAAGATCGAAGGGAGTCCAAGACCCAGTACTTC
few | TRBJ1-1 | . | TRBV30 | CAWSHVNTEAFF | TGTGCCTGGAGTCATGTGAACACTGAAGCTTTCTTT
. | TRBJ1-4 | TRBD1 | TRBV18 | CASRGTATNEKLFF | TGTGCCAGCCGCGGGACAGCAACTAATGAAAAACTGTTTTTT
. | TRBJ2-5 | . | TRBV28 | CASSGGGAGETQYF | TGTGCCAGCAGTGGAGGGGGCGCGGGGGAGACCCAGTACTTC
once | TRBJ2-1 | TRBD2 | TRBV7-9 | CASSLGIAGVWDAQFF | TGTGCCAGCAGCTTAGGGATAGCGGGAGTGTGGGATGCGCAGTTCTTC
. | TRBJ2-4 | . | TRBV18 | CASSPLGGMAKNIQYF | TGTGCCAGCTCCCCGTTGGGGGGAATGGCCAAAAACATTCAGTACTTC
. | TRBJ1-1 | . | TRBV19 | CASSIEKGGINTEAFF | TGTGCCAGTAGTATAGAAAAGGGTGGCATCAACACTGAAGCTTTCTTT
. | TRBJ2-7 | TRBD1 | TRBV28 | CASSLSGPGTAEQYF | TGTGCCAGCAGTTTGTCCGGGCCCGGGACAGCCGAGCAGTACTTC
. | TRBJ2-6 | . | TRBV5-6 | CASSGGPGANVLTF | TGTGCCAGCAGCGGGGGTCCTGGGGCCAACGTCCTGACTTTC
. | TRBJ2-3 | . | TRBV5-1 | CASSRGVVAETDTQYF | TGCGCCAGCAGCCGAGGGGTGGTAGCTGAAACAGATACGCAGTATTTT
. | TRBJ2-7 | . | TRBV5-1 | CASSLALSEANYEQYF | TGCGCCAGCAGCTTGGCCCTGTCAGAAGCTAACTACGAGCAGTACTTC
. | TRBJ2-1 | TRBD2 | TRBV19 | CASSISGGAYNEQFF | TGTGCCAGTAGTATTAGCGGGGGAGCCTACAATGAGCAGTTCTTC
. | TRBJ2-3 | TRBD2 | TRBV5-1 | CASSLAGASGSKDTQYF | TGCGCCAGCAGCTTGGCCGGGGCTAGCGGGAGTAAAGATACGCAGTATTTT